This T cell receptor beta chain appears in the sequencing data of a study of shared clonotypes between healthy human individuals. The wider study: With ages of 18 to 49, the donors were a couple of women and a few men.

In germline, CDR1 is LNHDA, CDR2 SQIVND (reference sequence). V lost 5 bases and J lost 0; bases outside the gene matches: 5. This CDR3 comprises 15 residues. Original data processing: Junction-only sequences without quality scores came from ImmunoSEQ, so filtering differed. Clones were read by immunoSEQ multiplex PCR, and TCRdb kept only the in-frame ones, dropping some. The V and J calls and clone size were taken over from that table, and D and trimming were inferred from the DNA. The top ten hold about 0.39% of the sample, which has a few million clones, approximately 93% seen once. The origin of this receptor is a man between 18 and 29 years old in good health. Some clones in this sample may be carry-over from other donors' samples. Material for sequencing was naive CD4+ T cells from PBMCs. Documented subset: CD45RA+ positively selected. The V gene is TRBV19, the J gene TRBJ2-3; TRBD1 matches 7 bases. The CDR3 nucleotides read TGTGCCAGTAGTCCCTACAGGGGAAGCACAGATACGCAGTATTTT. The encoded protein is CASSPYRGSTDTQYF.